The 20 T cell receptor beta chains below all came from one sample that was sequenced in a study of blood T cell repertoires in COVID-19. The table came from immunoSEQ multiplex PCR; TCRdb's copy has only in-frame clones and leaves some out. The table lists about 140,000 clones, about nine tenths of them singletons. The specimen sequenced was peripheral blood. The receptors come from a woman of 80 years or more with acute or convalescent COVID-19.

The table lists this clone with a count of one. Additional DNA sequences in this sample encode the identical CDR3. The chain is built from TRBV19 and TRBJ1-6; D unresolved. Trimming removed 3 bases from V and 7 bases from J, with 7 bases in between. CDR1 and CDR2 (germline): LNHDA, SQIVND (reference sequence). This CDR3 comprises 13 residues. The CDR3 coding sequence is TGTGCCAGTAGTATCTCGGGGAATTCACCCCTCCACTTT. Its translation is CASSISGNSPLHF.

There are a few counts of this clone. This chain links TRBV30 with TRBJ1-2; a weak D match, TRBD1 (5 bases). The length of the CDR3 is 12 residues. Trimming left V 4 bases short and J 7 bases short, with 13 bases between. Germline CDR1 and CDR2: GTSNPN and SVGIG (reference sequence). The CDR3 DNA reads as TGTGCCTGGATGTATAAGGGGTTTGGCTACACCTTC. It encodes CAWMYKGFGYTF.

The V call is TRBV30, the J call TRBJ1-2; TRBD1 matches 9 bases. The CDR3 is 16 residues long. V was clipped by 1 base and J by 3 bases; unmatched bases: 9. From germline, CDR1 is GTSNPN and CDR2 SVGIG (reference sequence). This CDR3 reads CAWSGPTDRGYYGYTF. CDR3 sequence (DNA): TGTGCCTGGAGTGGCCCCACAGACAGGGGGTACTATGGCTACACCTTC. The full variable domain, completed using reference TRBV30 and TRBJ1-2, is SQTIHQWPATLVQPVGSPLSLECTVEGTSNPNLYWYRQAAGRGLQLLFYSVGIGQISSEVPQNLSASRPQDRQFILSSKKLLLSDSGFYLCAWSGPTDRGYYGYTFGSGTRLTVV.

The chain combines TRBV5-4 with TRBJ1-1; D call uncertain. V lost 3 bases to trimming and J lost 5 bases, with 8 bases between them. CDR3 length: 12 amino acids. The germline V gene has CDR1 SGHNT and CDR2 YYREEE (reference sequence). The CDR3 DNA sequence: TGTGCCAGCAGCTCGGGAGAGACTGAAGCTTTCTTT. Translated: CASSSGETEAFF.

This chain links TRBV24-1 with TRBJ1-5; possible D gene TRBD1, 6 bases. This CDR3 spans 17 amino acids. V was pared by 1 base and J by 0 bases, with 12 bases between. CDR1 and CDR2 from the germline V gene are KGHDR and SFDVKD. The CDR3 bases are TGTGCCACCAGTGATTTAGACGGGACAAATAGCAATCAGCCCCAGCATTTT. It codes for CATSDLDGTNSNQPQHF.

The chain recombines TRBV6-5 with TRBJ1-2; D may be TRBD1 (5 bases). The length of the CDR3 is 14 residues. Per germline, CDR1 MNHEY and CDR2 SVGAGI. Between the trimmed V and J ends, which lost 6 bases and 3 bases, there was a span of 14 bases. This CDR3 reads CASSPGGLHYGYTF. Written as DNA, the CDR3 is TGTGCCAGCAGCCCCGGGGGGTTACACTATGGCTACACCTTC.

V usage is TRBV21-1 and J usage is TRBJ2-7; the tabulated D call, TRBD2, remains unverified against the DNA. TRBV21-1 is recorded as a pseudogene. This CDR3 contains 15 residues. CDR3 amino acids: CASSKAGLAGSGQYF. CDR3 bases: TGTGCCAGCAGCAAAGCGGGACTAGCGGGGTCGGGGCAGTACTTC.

The V gene is TRBV5-7, the J gene TRBJ1-6, with D perhaps TRBD1 (6 bases). TRBV5-7 qualifies as an ORF whose function is uncertain. This CDR3 contains 19 residues. The CDR3 DNA reads as TGTGCACCGTACGTGCGGGGGCCAGGACGGCGCCCTGGTAATTCACCCCTCCACTTT. The encoded protein is CAPYVRGPGRRPGNSPLHF.

This chain links TRBV11-2 with TRBJ2-1; TRBD2 aligns across 8 bases. CDR3 length equals 16 residues. Per germline, CDR1 SGHAT and CDR2 FQNNGV. With V trimmed by 1 base and J by 2 bases, 4 bases remained unmatched. CDR3 sequence reads: CASSLVGGGTYNEQFF. Written as DNA, the CDR3 is TGTGCCAGCAGCTTAGTCGGGGGGGGGACCTACAATGAGCAGTTCTTC.

V usage is TRBV10-3 and J usage is TRBJ1-1; unclear D gene. V lost 9 bases, J lost 2 bases, and 13 bases lay in between. This CDR3 spans 13 amino acids. Germline CDR1 reads ENHRY; CDR2 reads SYGVKD. CDR3 sequence reads: CAIEAGSNTEAFF. The CDR3 DNA reads as TGTGCCATTGAGGCTGGCAGCAACACTGAAGCTTTCTTT.

This clone showed up just once. The V and J genes are TRBV5-8 and TRBJ1-1; possibly TRBD1 for D (6 bases). Germline V gene sequence: CDR1 SGHTS, CDR2 YDEGEE. With 5 bases removed from V and 7 bases from J, the gap between germline ends came to 9 bases. The CDR3 runs to 11 residues. The CDR3 loop reads CASRWDIEAFF. The DNA for the CDR3 is TGTGCCAGCAGATGGGACATTGAAGCTTTCTTT.

The rearrangement uses TRBV3-1 (or the pseudogene TRBV3-2) and TRBJ2-7; no firm D call. CDR3 length: 13 residues. Germline loops: CDR1 LGHDT, CDR2 YNNKEL (reference sequence). V was cut by 3 bases and J by 7 bases, with 13 bases left in between. The CDR3 here is CASSHSDDSEQYF. As DNA, the CDR3 is TGTGCCAGCAGCCACTCCGACGACTCTGAGCAGTACTTC.

The CDR3 region has the DNA TGTGCCAGCAGCTCCAGACAGGGGGCGATTGGGAATCAGCCCCAGCATTTT. This encodes CASSSRQGAIGNQPQHF. The V gene is TRBV5-6, the J gene TRBJ1-5, with TRBD1 identical over 10 bases. J gave up 4 bases and V 3 bases, and 10 bases lay outside the gene matches. This CDR3 region has 17 residues. Germline CDR1 reads SGHDT; CDR2 reads YYEEEE.

The chain employs TRBV30 and TRBJ2-7, with TRBD1 identical over 9 bases. The CDR3 is made up of 14 amino acids. Looked up from germline, CDR1 is GTSNPN and CDR2 is SVGIG (reference sequence). V was clipped by 3 bases and J by 4 bases; unmatched bases: 7. The CDR3 DNA reads as TGTGCCTGGAGGGTGGGACAGGGAAGGTACGAGCAGTACTTC. It specifies CAWRVGQGRYEQYF.

In nucleotides, the CDR3 is TGTGCCAGCCCTCGTCCTGGGGCCAACGTCCTGACTTTC. It is translated as CASPRPGANVLTF. This rearrangement joins TRBV6-5 to TRBJ2-6; no definite D call. This CDR3 has 13 amino acids. Germline V lookup: CDR1 MNHEY, CDR2 SVGAGI. The ends were cut back, 8 bases at V and 2 bases at J, with 7 bases in the middle.

The rearrangement uses TRBV7-2 and TRBJ1-1; 7 nucleotides align to TRBD1. In germline, CDR1 is SGHTA, CDR2 FQGNSA. The junction had 12 bases not matched to a gene; V was cut back by 5 bases and J by 6 bases. The CDR3 contains 15 residues. The CDR3 DNA is TGTGCCAGCAGCCAGCAAGGACAGGTTTTTTCTGAAGCTTTCTTT. Residues: CASSQQGQVFSEAFF.

This chain uses TRBV19 with TRBJ1-4; D is uncertain. Germline values: CDR1 LNHDA, CDR2 SQIVND (reference sequence). Deletions cut 6 bases from V and 1 base from J, with 9 bases between. The CDR3 spans 14 residues. As DNA, the CDR3 is TGTGCCAGTAGGAGAACGAGAACTAATGAAAAACTGTTTTTT. Encoded protein: CASRRTRTNEKLFF. The full variable domain, rest sourced from reference TRBV19 and TRBJ1-4, is DGGITQSPKYLFRKEGQNVTLSCEQNLNHDAMYWYRQDPGQGLRLIYYSQIVNDFQKGDIAEGYSVSREKKESFPLTVTSAQKNPTAFYLCASRRTRTNEKLFFGSGTQLSVL.

The chain combines TRBV7-9 with TRBJ1-2, with 9 bases fitting TRBD1. The CDR3 consists of 15 residues. From germline, CDR1 is SEHNR and CDR2 FQNEAQ (reference sequence). Trimming cost V 5 bases and J 4 bases; bases outside gene matches: 8. This chain's CDR3 is CASSNRDREGYGYTF. The DNA for the CDR3 is TGTGCCAGCAGCAACCGGGACAGGGAGGGCTATGGCTACACCTTC.

This sequence joins TRBV4-1 and TRBJ2-6, with 8 bases aligning to TRBD2. CDR1 MGHRA and CDR2 YSYEKL come from the germline V gene. The CDR3 totals 17 residues. V shed 4 bases and J 0 bases; nucleotides not matched to a gene: 5. In nucleotides, the CDR3 is TGCGCCAGCAGCCCCGGAAGCGGGGGCTCTGGGGCCAACGTCCTGACTTTC. This codes for CASSPGSGGSGANVLTF.

The rearrangement joins TRBV6-5 to TRBJ1-3, with D perhaps matching TRBD1 (5 bases). Germline V gene lookup returns CDR1 MNHEY and CDR2 SVGAGI. V was clipped by 10 bases and J by 4 bases, with 14 bases between them. CDR3 size: 13 residues. The CDR3, as DNA: TGTGCCACCCACGCAAACAGGGGAAACACCATATATTTT. Protein: CATHANRGNTIYF.